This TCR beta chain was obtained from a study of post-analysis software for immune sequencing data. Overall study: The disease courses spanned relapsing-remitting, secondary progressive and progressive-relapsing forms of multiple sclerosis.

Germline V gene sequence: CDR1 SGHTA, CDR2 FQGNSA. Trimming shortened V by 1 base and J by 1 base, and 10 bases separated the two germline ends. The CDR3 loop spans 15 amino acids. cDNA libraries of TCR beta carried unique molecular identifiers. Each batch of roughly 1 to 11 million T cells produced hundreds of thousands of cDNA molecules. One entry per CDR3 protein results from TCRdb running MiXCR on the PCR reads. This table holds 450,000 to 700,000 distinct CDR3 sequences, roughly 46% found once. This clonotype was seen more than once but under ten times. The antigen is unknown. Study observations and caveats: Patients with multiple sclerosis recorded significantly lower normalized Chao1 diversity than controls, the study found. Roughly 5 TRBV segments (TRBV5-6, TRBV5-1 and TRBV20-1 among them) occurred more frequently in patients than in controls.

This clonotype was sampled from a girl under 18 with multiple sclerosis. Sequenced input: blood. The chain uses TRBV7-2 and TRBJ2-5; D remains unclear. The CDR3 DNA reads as TGTGCCAGCAGCTTAGGGGTTGGATTCCAAGAGACCCAGTACTTC. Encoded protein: CASSLGVGFQETQYF.